This TCR beta chain was captured in a study of blood T cells in healthy people across ages. As to this clonotype: Its specificity is unknown.

Study-level points and caveats: As age increased, TCR beta diversity per million T cells fell in a roughly linear fashion. Strong correlation was found linking TCR beta diversity to naive T cell percentage.

Total RNA was isolated from each sample in quantities of at least 5.5 micrograms. From germline, CDR1 is KGHSH and CDR2 LQKENI. Trimming removed 5 bases from V and 11 bases from J, with 10 bases in between. This CDR3 is 11 amino acids long. The use of a sample-barcoded 5' primer and a J-beta primer mix characterized a second PCR of about 7 to 12 cycles. A template-switch adaptor containing 12 random nucleotides labeled each cDNA molecule. Using its own MiXCR run on the 5' RACE reads, TCRdb lists one record per CDR3 protein. The repertoire holds 1.5 million to 2 million distinct CDR3 sequences, with 28% as singletons.

The sample consisted of blood. This TCR came from a woman between 25 and 40 years old in good health. The chain employs TRBV18 and TRBJ2-4; D is uncertain. The DNA for the CDR3 is TGTGCCAGCTCATCCGGAGACCTTCAGTACTTC. Protein: CASSSGDLQYF.